This T cell receptor (beta chain) was sequenced for a study of T cells in Graves' hyperthyroidism and ophthalmopathy. Points from the study as a whole: Blood samples included most of the expanded thyroid clonotypes exceeding 0.001.

Amplification of TCR beta CDR3 regions was performed using RNA transcripts as template. TCR CDR3 regions were first amplified by RT-PCR with HTBI primers. TCRdb passed the multiplex PCR reads through MiXCR, listing each CDR3 protein once. The table includes around 370,000 distinct CDR3 sequences, about 18% detected once. Trimming removed 1 base from V and 2 bases from J, with 9 bases in between. Per germline, CDR1 SGHAT and CDR2 FQNNGV. CDR3 size: 15 residues. This clonotype was counted many times. The antigen is undetermined. The receptor comes from a man aged 18 to 30 with Graves' ophthalmopathy. The chain has TRBV11-2 and TRBJ1-3; D might be TRBD1 (5 bases). Sequencing used blood. CDR3 sequence reads: CASSLAQGAGNTIYF. In nucleotides, the CDR3 is TGTGCCAGCAGCTTAGCCCAGGGAGCTGGAAACACCATATATTTT. Looking up the rest from reference TRBV11-2 and TRBJ1-3 gives the full variable domain: EAGVAQSPRYKIIEKRQSVAFWCNPISGHATLYWYQQILGQGPKLLIQFQNNGVVDDSQLPKDRFSAERLKGVDSTLKIQPAKLEDSAVYLCASSLAQGAGNTIYFGEGSWLTVV.